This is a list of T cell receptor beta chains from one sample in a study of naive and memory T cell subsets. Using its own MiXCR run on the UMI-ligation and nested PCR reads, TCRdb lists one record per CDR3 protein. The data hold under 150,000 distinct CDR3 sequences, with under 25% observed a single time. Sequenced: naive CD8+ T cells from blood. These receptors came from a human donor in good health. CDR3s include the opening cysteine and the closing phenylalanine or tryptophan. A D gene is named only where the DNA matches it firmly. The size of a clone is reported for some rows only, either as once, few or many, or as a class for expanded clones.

CASSQASGGMNTEAFF TGCGCCAGCAGCCAAGCATCGGGAGGAATGAACACTGAAGCTTTCTTT TRBV4-3 - TRBJ1-1 few
CATSRGGEGYEQYF TGTGCCACCAGCAGAGGAGGGGAAGGCTACGAGCAGTACTTC TRBV15 - TRBJ2-7 -
CASSRTGTSTDTQYF TGTGCCAGCAGTCGGACAGGTACTAGCACAGATACGCAGTATTTT TRBV12-3/TRBV12-4 TRBD1 TRBJ2-3 few
CASSATSGRAVSTDTQYF TGTGCCAGCAGTGCAACTAGCGGGAGGGCCGTGAGCACAGATACGCAGTATTTT TRBV2 TRBD2 TRBJ2-3 -
CASSLVGAGQPQHF TGTGCCAGCAGTTTGGTGGGGGCCGGTCAGCCCCAGCATTTT TRBV28 - TRBJ1-5 few
CASSLTDELFF TGTGCCAGCAGCCTGACGGACGAGCTGTTTTTT TRBV28 - TRBJ2-2 -
CASSLVRPTVWDTEAFF TGTGCCAGCAGCTTAGTGAGGCCCACCGTCTGGGACACTGAAGCTTTCTTT TRBV7-9 - TRBJ1-1 few
CSVVGGTTYDEQYF TGCAGCGTTGTTGGCGGGACAACTTACGACGAGCAGTACTTC TRBV29-1 - TRBJ2-7 few
CSVEDLLATQYF TGCAGCGTTGAAGATCTACTGGCTACGCAGTATTTT TRBV29-1 - TRBJ2-3 -
CASSLRAVDTQYF TGTGCCAGCAGCTTACGAGCGGTCGATACGCAGTATTTT TRBV7-8 - TRBJ2-3 -
CASSVRDSKSSGANVLTF TGTGCCAGCAGCGTCCGGGACAGCAAGTCCTCTGGGGCCAACGTCCTGACTTTC TRBV9 TRBD1 TRBJ2-6 -
CASSPGTVQETQYF TGTGCCAGCAGTCCCGGGACAGTTCAAGAGACCCAGTACTTC TRBV12-3/TRBV12-4 TRBD1 TRBJ2-5 -
CASSFELRTETKDTDTQYF TGTGCCAGCAGCTTTGAACTTAGGACCGAAACGAAGGACACAGATACGCAGTATTTT TRBV7-9 - TRBJ2-3 -
CAWEGQGPDTQYF TGTGCCTGGGAGGGACAGGGGCCAGATACGCAGTATTTT TRBV30 TRBD1 TRBJ2-3 few
CASTGSQETQYF TGTGCCAGCACAGGCAGTCAAGAGACCCAGTACTTC TRBV6-5 - TRBJ2-5 -
CASRSPTGGSGANVLTF TGTGCCAGCAGGTCCCCGACAGGGGGGTCTGGGGCCAACGTCCTGACTTTC TRBV27 TRBD1 TRBJ2-6 -
CASSLRETYEQYF TGTGCCAGCAGCTTGAGGGAGACCTACGAGCAGTACTTC TRBV7-2 - TRBJ2-7 -
CASSPPYGAVQYF TGTGCCAGCAGCCCCCCGTATGGGGCAGTGCAGTACTTC TRBV7-9 - TRBJ2-7 -
CASSQDAPTGLNTGELFF TGCGCCAGCAGCCAAGATGCCCCGACAGGGTTGAACACCGGGGAGCTGTTTTTT TRBV4-3 TRBD1 TRBJ2-2 -
CASSEPRLVGNQPQHF TGTGCCAGCAGTGAGCCCAGGCTGGTAGGCAATCAGCCCCAGCATTTT TRBV2 - TRBJ1-5 few
CASSLAIEVETQYF TGCGCCAGCAGCTTGGCCATCGAGGTGGAGACCCAGTACTTC TRBV5-1 - TRBJ2-5 -
CASSLRGTGAQPQHF TGTGCCAGCAGCCTTAGGGGGACAGGGGCCCAGCCCCAGCATTTT TRBV28 TRBD1 TRBJ1-5 few
CASSQGPSLAGVGSYNEQFF TGTGCCAGCAGCCAAGGACCCTCCCTAGCGGGGGTTGGCTCCTACAATGAGCAGTTCTTC TRBV3-1 TRBD2 TRBJ2-1 -